A single sample gave rise to the 16 T cell receptor beta chains below, sequenced in a study of T cells after yellow fever vaccination. Using its own MiXCR run on the 5' RACE reads, TCRdb lists one record per CDR3 protein. The repertoire includes 250,000 or so distinct CDR3 sequences, approximately 3.8% of them detected once, and around 20% sits in the top ten. This specimen was PBMCs, taken 15 days after the yellow fever booster vaccination. All receptors derive from a man younger than 35 who received the YFV17D yellow fever vaccine.

This clonotype occurred many times. V is TRBV20-1 and J is TRBJ2-3; 11 positions agree with TRBD2. Germline lookup yields CDR1 DFQATT and CDR2 SNEGSKA (reference sequence). J gave up 2 bases and V 0 bases, and 7 bases lay outside the gene matches. The CDR3 has 17 amino acids. The CDR3 nucleotides read TGCAGTGCTAGAGAACTAGCGGGGGTTTACCTCACAGATACGCAGTATTTT. It encodes CSARELAGVYLTDTQYF.

There are many counts of this clonotype. The chain has TRBV6-2 or TRBV6-3 and TRBJ1-1; 7 bases align to TRBD1. Germline V gives CDR1 MNHEY, CDR2 SVGEGT. The ends lost 2 bases at V and 5 bases at J; junction bases unmatched: 11. The CDR3 loop spans 16 amino acids. The CDR3 loop reads CASSYAAAGGWTEAFF. The DNA of the CDR3 is TGTGCCAGCAGTTACGCGGCGGCAGGGGGGTGGACTGAAGCTTTCTTT.

This clonotype was seen ten or more times. The V call is TRBV5-5, the J call TRBJ2-5; D gene uncertain. V lost 2 bases and J lost 1, with 9 bases in between. The CDR3 contains 14 residues. CDR1 and CDR2 (germline): SGHKS, YYEKEE (reference sequence). The CDR3 DNA reads TGTGCCAGCAGCTTTGGCCCATCCCAAGAGACCCAGTACTTC. Its protein is CASSFGPSQETQYF.

There are a few counts of this clonotype. This chain uses TRBV6-2 or TRBV6-3 with TRBJ2-1; 9 bases line up with TRBD1. CDR1 and CDR2 (germline): MNHEY, SVGEGT. This CDR3 is 11 amino acids long. J lost 13 bases, V lost 4 bases, and 2 bases had no gene match. CDR3 sequence (DNA): TGTGCCAGCAGTTTGGACAGGGGTCAGTTCTTC. The encoded protein is CASSLDRGQFF.

Many counts were recorded for this clonotype. The chain is built from TRBV5-6 and TRBJ1-4; D remains ambiguous. V lost 4 bases and J 5 bases, leaving 15 bases between the germline ends. The CDR3 consists of 15 residues. Germline V gene data show CDR1 as SGHDT and CDR2 as YYEEEE. CDR3 loop: CASSILQPQNEKLFF. In DNA, the CDR3 is TGTGCCAGCAGCATCCTACAGCCACAGAATGAAAAACTGTTTTTT.

This clonotype was found many times. The chain has TRBV20-1 and TRBJ2-1; 7 nucleotides line up with TRBD2. This CDR3 has 16 residues. The V segment lost 0 bases and the J segment 0 bases; nucleotides outside the gene matches: 5. Germline V CDR1 and CDR2: DFQATT, SNEGSKA (reference sequence). The CDR3, as DNA: TGCAGTGCTAGAGATAGCCAGCGGGACTCCTACAATGAGCAGTTCTTC. This sequence encodes CSARDSQRDSYNEQFF.

At least ten counts were recorded for this clonotype. The chain recombines TRBV12-3 or TRBV12-4 with TRBJ2-3; possible D gene TRBD2, 6 bases. CDR3 size: 16 residues. Trimming left V 5 bases short and J 2 bases short, with 17 bases between. The CDR3 reads CASSVTGLHDTDTQYF. CDR3 bases: TGTGCCAGCAGTGTAACGGGACTCCATGACACAGATACGCAGTATTTT.

In this sample, this clonotype turned up many times. This chain links TRBV20-1 with TRBJ2-5; 8 nucleotides agree with TRBD2. The V gene's germline CDR1 is DFQATT and CDR2 SNEGSKA (reference sequence). CDR3 length: 16 residues. J lost 4 bases, V lost 5 bases, and 15 bases had no gene match. The CDR3 reads CSAQSVWRGARETQYF. The CDR3 DNA reads as TGCAGTGCTCAGTCCGTATGGCGGGGGGCTAGAGAGACCCAGTACTTC.

A few counts support this clonotype. V and J are TRBV5-6 and TRBJ1-6; D not certain. Trimming cost V 4 bases and J 10 bases, with 18 bases left between them. The CDR3 spans 15 residues. The germline V gene encodes CDR1 SGHDT and CDR2 YYEEEE. The CDR3 here is CASSPERATSSPLHF. CDR3 nucleotides: TGTGCCAGCAGCCCTGAACGGGCTACCTCCTCACCCCTCCACTTT. Complete variable domain (other parts from reference TRBV5-6 and TRBJ1-6): DAGVTQSPTHLIKTRGQQVTLRCSPKSGHDTVSWYQQALGQGPQFIFQYYEEEERQRGNFPDRFSGHQFPNYSSELNVNALLLGDSALYLCASSPERATSSPLHFGNGTRLTVT.

This clonotype came up once. The V gene is TRBV28, the J gene TRBJ2-1; D is ambiguous. Trimming removed 4 bases at V and 3 bases at J, with 13 bases between. This CDR3 comprises 15 residues. Germline V CDR1 and CDR2: MDHEN, SYDVKM. The CDR3 loop reads CASSWKWGNYNEQFF. CDR3 sequence (DNA): TGTGCCAGCAGTTGGAAGTGGGGAAACTACAATGAGCAGTTCTTC.

This clonotype showed up many times. The J gene is TRBJ2-5, the V gene TRBV6-6; TRBD2 aligns across 11 bases. The CDR3 consists of 14 residues. Germline V gene lookup returns CDR1 MNHNY and CDR2 SVGAGI (reference sequence). Trimming at V came to 6 bases and at J to 5 bases, leaving 5 bases not matched to a gene. The CDR3 DNA is TGTGCCAGCAGCATTAGCGGGGGGGGTGAGACCCAGTACTTC. It codes for CASSISGGGETQYF.

This clonotype was detected ten times or more. The V call is TRBV4-3, the J call TRBJ2-3; 9 bases align to TRBD2. CDR3 length: 15 amino acids. V was clipped by 10 bases and J by 3 bases; unmatched bases: 11. The germline V gene has CDR1 LGHNA and CDR2 YSLEER. CDR3 bases: TGCGCCACCGCACCTAGCGGGGACGGGACAGATACGCAGTATTTT. Its protein product is CATAPSGDGTDTQYF.

This clonotype was seen ten or more times. The chain links TRBV7-8 to TRBJ1-1; perhaps TRBD1 as D (5 bases). This CDR3 region has 13 residues. The V end lost 6 bases, the J end lost 4 bases, and 12 bases lay between the germline ends. Germline values: CDR1 SGHVS, CDR2 FQNEAQ. CDR3 loop: CASRARVSTEAFF. The CDR3, as DNA: TGTGCCAGCAGGGCCAGGGTGAGCACTGAAGCTTTCTTT.

This clonotype has a count of ten or more. The chain uses TRBV12-3 or TRBV12-4 and TRBJ2-2; no firm D call. V was trimmed by 5 bases and J by 4 bases, leaving 20 bases between them. This CDR3 has 17 amino acids. CDR3 sequence (DNA): TGTGCCAGCAGTACGCCCCTGCCGGGCGTCGGCACCGGGGAGCTGTTTTTT. This translates into CASSTPLPGVGTGELFF.

This clonotype was detected many times. The chain recombines TRBV3-1 with TRBJ1-5, with D uncertain. V was pared by 4 bases and J by 4 bases, with 14 bases between. The germline gives CDR1 LGHDT, CDR2 YNNKEL (reference sequence). This CDR3 contains 15 residues. CDR3 coding DNA: TGTGCCAGCAGCCCCACGGACGGACGGAATCAGCCCCAGCATTTT. The encoded protein is CASSPTDGRNQPQHF. Variable domain in full (rest from reference TRBV3-1 and TRBJ1-5): DTAVSQTPKYLVTQMGNDKSIKCEQNLGHDTMYWYKQDSKKFLKIMFSYNNKELIINETVPNRFSPKSPDKAHLNLHINSLELGDSAVYFCASSPTDGRNQPQHFGDGTRLSIL.

Points on this clonotype: Being one base from a much bigger clone, this may be a read error. The chain joins TRBV7-9 to TRBJ2-1, with no clear D. Germline V gene sequence: CDR1 SEHNR, CDR2 FQNEAQ (reference sequence). The CDR3 spans 13 residues. Trimming shortened V by 3 bases and J by 4 bases, and 7 bases separated the two germline ends. The DNA for the CDR3 is TGTGCCAGCAGCTTCTTCGTATACAATGAGCAGTTCTTC. This sequence encodes CASSFFVYNEQFF.